This T cell receptor (beta chain) was captured by sequencing in a study of shared clonotypes between healthy human individuals (TCRdb year 2020). About the full investigation: Three men and a couple of women, aged 18 to 49 years, made up the cohort. For each donor, three plates each were used for CD4 naive and CD4 memory, two plates were used for CD8 naive, and one plate was used for CD8 memory. Blood TCR repertoires of about 5 healthy adults were deeply sequenced to estimate repertoire size and the extent of clonotype sharing between individuals. To increase sequencing depth and limit assay-specific biases, different laboratories used diverse techniques to prepare libraries and sequence TCR repertoires. Leukapheresis yielded between about 0.8 and 9.5 billion PBMCs per donor. The paper as a whole reports these results and caveats: Naive subsets generally had larger estimated clonotype richness than memory subsets. The genetic and exposure-history diversity represented was limited by the small number of donors. Across a handful of donors, about 5% of naive CD4, over 3% of naive CD8, around 2.5% of memory CD4, and about 0.4% of memory CD8 clonotypes were shared. Rarefaction of sorted-subset datasets indicated incomplete sequencing despite the large sequencing depth. Higher generation probabilities were observed for clonotypes shared by all four sorted-subset donors than for non-shared clonotypes. Only blood was sampled, and tissue TCR repertoires likely differ from those in blood. Based on pairwise subsampling, the degree of clonotype sharing among donors was expected to be affected by sequencing depth.

Of note for this clone: It has no known antigen specificity. The record has no base qualities; no much larger clone is one base away.

Donors were healthy HIV-negative adults with no recently reported acute infections or vaccinations. Every donor was a Caucasian adult living in Nashville, Tennessee, USA. CD4+ T cells were enriched by magnetic negative selection; naive cells were then positively selected on CD45RA, and the negative fraction formed the memory subset. After blood collection by leukapheresis, PBMCs were isolated using Ficoll-Histopaque density gradient centrifugation and then cryopreserved in the vapor phase of liquid nitrogen. Analytical flow cytometry was used to check the purity and quantity of each magnetically sorted T cell population. From each sorted fraction, genomic DNA was isolated and quantified by UV absorbance on a Nanodrop 2000c. The CDR3 starts with the cysteine, ends with the phenylalanine, and has 14 residues. Left in the record is the CDR3 DNA by itself, 42 bases read in frame from the first base. The junction carries 13 bases between V and J, which are trimmed by 3 bases and 8 bases respectively. From the germline V gene (reference sequence), CDR1 is SEHNR and CDR2 is FQNEAQ.

Using the deep immunoSEQ assay, TCR CDR3 regions were amplified from genomic DNA by multiplex PCR. For each cell subset, the extracted genomic DNA was distributed evenly across all wells of several immunoSEQ 96-well plates, and each plate served as one replicate. For sorted subsets, 200 to 250 ng genomic DNA, equal to 30,000 or so T cell genomes, was loaded into each replicate PCR. Purified libraries were measured with a Qubit 3.0 fluorometer, size-checked on a Bioanalyzer 2100, and measured again with the KAPA Library Quantification kit. A separate single-read 150-cycle Illumina NextSeq 550 flow cell was used to sequence each immunoSEQ 96-well plate. The study's processing was this. The immunoSEQ output contained only junctional sequences without quality scores, so filtering could not match that applied to full-length reads. To assign V/J genes and CDR3, sequences were annotated against IMGT germline references using PyIR, a Python wrapper for IgBLAST v1.9. Reads were filtered out if the reads had weak V/J assignments (E-value above 1e-6), no CDR3, stop codons, out-of-frame junctions, or ambiguous translated residues. V3J clonotypes were defined as sequences sharing the same inferred V gene, J gene, and CDR3 amino acid sequence. The percentage overlap between two repertoires was calculated by dividing the number of shared unique clonotypes by the size of the smaller repertoire. RTK rarefaction, the Chao1 estimator, and Recon v2.1 estimates of unobserved clonotypes were used to assess repertoire richness. Generation probabilities were computed with OLGA for all TCRbeta clonotypes obtained by the gDNA method from several donors. Imported from immuneACCESS, the table was reduced by TCRdb to in-frame sequences with V and J called. These copies leave out some clones; in studies compared against another copy, an unresolved V gene accounts for under half, and the cause of the remainder is not known. V and J calls and clone size are copied from that table; D and trimming were computed from the DNA. This sample is represented by about 1.1 million clones; 75% to 80% of them were singletons. The leading ten clones occupy about 0.52% of the sample.

This sequence was found in a man younger than 35 in good health. Some clones in this sample may be carry-over from other donors' samples. The sample consisted of memory CD4+ T cells from PBMCs. Reading the label with the study, this specimen's cell subset or site is: CD45RA-negative fraction. The V gene is TRBV7-9 and the J gene is TRBJ1-4; the D gene is unclear. The CDR3: CASSFRGEIEKLFF. The nucleotide sequence reads TGTGCCAGCAGCTTCCGGGGAGAGATCGAAAAACTGTTTTTT.